A single sample gave rise to the 25 T cell receptor beta chains below, sequenced in a study of blood T cell repertoires in COVID-19. Libraries were prepared by immunoSEQ multiplex PCR; TCRdb keeps only in-frame clonotypes and omits some of them. This table holds fewer than 300,000 clones, 70% to 75% found once. The sequencing sample was made of peripheral blood. The receptors stem from an elderly woman with acute or convalescent COVID-19.

This clone was seen just once. The chain uses TRBV4-3 and TRBJ2-3, with D unclear. V was shortened by 1 base and J by 0 bases, with 8 bases between the two germline ends. CDR1 LGHNA and CDR2 YSLEER come from the germline V gene. The CDR3 has 15 amino acids. The CDR3 is CASSQAPTSTDTQYF. CDR3 bases: TGCGCCAGCAGCCAAGCCCCCACTAGCACAGATACGCAGTATTTT.

The chain joins TRBV28 to TRBJ1-6, with TRBD1 as a possible D gene (5 bases). Trimming cost V 7 bases and J 10 bases, with 17 bases left between them. This CDR3 contains 14 residues. CDR1 and CDR2 from the germline V gene are MDHEN and SYDVKM. In nucleotides, the CDR3 is TGTGCCAGCAACACTCCGGGGGAGGGCTCACCCCTCCACTTT. As protein: CASNTPGEGSPLHF.

This clone was seen a handful of times. The chain is built from TRBV7-8 and TRBJ1-2; D is ambiguous. The V gene's germline CDR1 is SGHVS and CDR2 FQNEAQ. V was pared by 1 base and J by 9 bases, with 15 bases between. The CDR3 is made up of 14 amino acids. CDR3 sequence: CASSLDSAAIRYTF. The CDR3 nucleotides read TGTGCCAGCAGCTTAGATAGCGCCGCTATTCGCTACACCTTC.

This sequence joins TRBV28 and TRBJ1-6, with no clear D. The germline gives CDR1 MDHEN, CDR2 SYDVKM. There are 14 residues in the CDR3. Trimming stripped 3 bases from V and 7 bases from J, with 10 bases between. CDR3 sequence: CASSFPRTNSPLHF. The CDR3 DNA reads TGTGCCAGCAGTTTTCCCAGAACCAATTCACCCCTCCACTTT. The full variable domain, in which reference TRBV28 and TRBJ1-6 provide the parts outside the CDR3, is DVKVTQSSRYLVKRTGEKVFLECVQDMDHENMFWYRQDPGLGLRLIYFSYDVKMKEKGDIPEGYSVSREKKERFSLILESASTNQTSMYLCASSFPRTNSPLHFGNGTRLTVT.

J is TRBJ2-1 and V is TRBV5-4; 11 bases fit TRBD2. Germline V lookup: CDR1 SGHNT, CDR2 YYREEE (reference sequence). This CDR3 region has 17 residues. Trimming took 2 bases from V and 6 from J; bases not matched to a gene: 10. As DNA, the CDR3 is TGTGCCAGCAGCTTCTTTAGCGGGGGGGCAACTTTCAATGAGCAGTTCTTC. Amino acids: CASSFFSGGATFNEQFF.

The rearrangement joins TRBV5-1 to TRBJ1-1, with D perhaps TRBD1 (6 bases). The V end was cut by 0 bases, the J end by 4 bases, with 13 bases between. CDR3 length: 15 amino acids. Germline V gene lookup returns CDR1 SGHRS and CDR2 YFSETQ. CDR3 coding DNA: TGCGCCAGCAGCTTGGCCCAGGGGCAGGCCACTGAAGCTTTCTTT. This gives the protein CASSLAQGQATEAFF.

This clone was seen a single time. The CDR3 bases are TGTGCCGCTGGGGGGGAAGCGGGGGACTCCGGGACCCAGTACTTC. Its protein is CAAGGEAGDSGTQYF. This chain joins TRBV10-3 and TRBJ2-5, with 8 bases aligning to TRBD2. The CDR3 runs 15 residues. With 11 bases clipped from V and 7 bases from J, the junction kept 18 bases outside the gene matches. CDR1 and CDR2 from the germline V gene are ENHRY and SYGVKD.

The rearrangement joins TRBV4-1 to TRBJ2-5, with 9 bases that match TRBD2. The CDR3 loop spans 18 amino acids. In germline, CDR1 is MGHRA, CDR2 YSYEKL. J gave up 1 base and V 0 bases, and 9 bases lay outside the gene matches. This CDR3 is CASSQDLWVAGVQETQYF. The CDR3 DNA reads TGCGCCAGCAGCCAAGATCTGTGGGTAGCGGGGGTCCAAGAGACCCAGTACTTC.

The chain has TRBV3-1 (or the pseudogene TRBV3-2) and TRBJ1-3, with 8 bases fitting TRBD1. The CDR3 contains 15 residues. V shed 3 bases, J shed 3 bases, and the junction held 4 bases outside the gene matches. The germline V gene has CDR1 LGHDT and CDR2 YNNKEL (reference sequence). CDR3 amino acids: CASSHTGQGGNTIYF. The CDR3, as DNA: TGTGCCAGCAGCCACACCGGACAGGGTGGAAACACCATATATTTT.

V usage is TRBV3-1 (or the pseudogene TRBV3-2) and J usage is TRBJ2-2; a weak D match, TRBD1 (6 bases). Germline loops: CDR1 LGHDT, CDR2 YNNKEL (reference sequence). This CDR3 is built from 15 residues. V was clipped by 1 base and J by 3 bases, with 9 bases between them. This CDR3 reads CASSQGQGHTGELFF. In DNA, the CDR3 is TGTGCCAGCAGCCAAGGGCAGGGGCACACCGGGGAGCTGTTTTTT.

This clone was counted a single time. This chain joins TRBV25-1 and TRBJ1-6; 7 positions agree with TRBD1. The CDR3 loop spans 14 amino acids. The V and J ends lost 6 bases and 4 bases, in that order; junction bases with no gene match: 3. Germline CDR1 MGHDK, CDR2 SYGVNS. The DNA of the CDR3 is TGTGCCAGCAGAGGACAGGAATATAATTCACCCCTCCACTTT. This codes for CASRGQEYNSPLHF.

The V call is TRBV5-5, the J call TRBJ2-7, with D maybe TRBD1 (6 bases). Germline V gene lookup returns CDR1 SGHKS and CDR2 YYEKEE (reference sequence). The CDR3 spans 14 residues. The V and J ends lost 5 bases and 0 bases respectively, with 12 bases between them. CDR3 in amino acids: CASRGTPSSYEQYF. The CDR3 DNA reads as TGTGCCAGCAGAGGGACACCGAGCTCCTACGAGCAGTACTTC.

The gene calls are TRBV11-2 and TRBJ1-1; D is perhaps TRBD1 (6 bases). CDR1 is SGHAT and CDR2 is FQNNGV in the germline V gene. This CDR3 contains 17 residues. The V end was cut by 5 bases, the J end by 3 bases, with 22 bases between. The CDR3 DNA reads as TGTGCCAGCAGCCCTCTTATGGGTCGGACAGCCGACACTGAAGCTTTCTTT. Its protein product is CASSPLMGRTADTEAFF.

The V gene is TRBV5-1, the J gene TRBJ2-3; 11 bases are shared with TRBD2. V was pared by 5 bases and J by 0 bases, with 8 bases of the junction left unmatched. Germline V gene data show CDR1 as SGHRS and CDR2 as YFSETQ. The CDR3 is 17 amino acids. CDR3 coding DNA: TGCGCCAGCAGTCCCCCCGGGACTAGCGGTAGCACAGATACGCAGTATTTT. Protein sequence: CASSPPGTSGSTDTQYF.

The genes are TRBV5-5 and TRBJ1-6; no definite D call. V lost 2 bases to trimming and J lost 6 bases, with 9 bases between them. CDR1 is SGHKS and CDR2 is YYEKEE in the germline V gene (reference sequence). The CDR3 spans 14 residues. The CDR3 loop reads CASSFEAPNSPLHF. The CDR3 nucleotides read TGTGCCAGCAGCTTTGAGGCACCTAATTCACCCCTCCACTTT.

The rearrangement uses TRBV10-3 and TRBJ2-3; D may be TRBD1 (5 bases). This CDR3 spans 14 amino acids. The V end lost 4 bases, the J end lost 1 base, and 9 bases lay between the germline ends. Germline CDR1 and CDR2: ENHRY and SYGVKD. The CDR3 spells CAISASTGTDTQYF. The CDR3 DNA reads as TGTGCCATCAGTGCTTCGACAGGCACAGATACGCAGTATTTT.

The V and J genes are TRBV19 and TRBJ2-3; TRBD2 matches 7 bases. CDR1 LNHDA and CDR2 SQIVND come from the germline V gene (reference sequence). V lost 10 bases, J lost 1 base, and 11 bases stayed unmatched. The CDR3 runs to 15 residues. CDR3 sequence: CATMVWSGGTDTQYF. The CDR3 DNA sequence: TGTGCCACTATGGTTTGGAGCGGGGGCACAGATACGCAGTATTTT.

V usage is TRBV11-1 and J usage is TRBJ1-3; 7 bases line up with TRBD1. The V segment lost 3 bases and the J segment 0 bases; nucleotides outside the gene matches: 2. The CDR3 loop spans 15 amino acids. Germline V gene sequence: CDR1 SGHAT, CDR2 FQDESV (reference sequence). The CDR3 loop reads CASSFRGSSGNTIYF. The CDR3 bases are TGTGCCAGCAGCTTCAGGGGGAGCTCTGGAAACACCATATATTTT.

The chain couples TRBV6-5 to TRBJ1-5; 9 bases agree with TRBD1. Germline trimming cut 6 bases from V and 7 bases from J; bases unmatched to any gene: 7. The germline CDR1 and CDR2 sequences are MNHEY and SVGAGI. CDR3 length: 14 amino acids. The CDR3 protein is CASSPDRGVQPQHF. The CDR3 DNA reads TGTGCCAGCAGCCCCGACAGGGGGGTGCAGCCCCAGCATTTT.

The chain is built from TRBV3-1 (or the pseudogene TRBV3-2) and TRBJ2-1; TRBD1 aligns across 9 bases. Germline values: CDR1 LGHDT, CDR2 YNNKEL (reference sequence). With V trimmed by 4 bases and J by 6 bases, 10 bases remained unmatched. The CDR3 totals 16 residues. The CDR3 here is CASSLHVGTGINEQFF. The CDR3 DNA reads TGTGCCAGCAGCCTTCACGTGGGGACAGGGATCAATGAGCAGTTCTTC.

The chain combines TRBV5-4 with TRBJ2-1, with 7 nucleotides matching TRBD1. Germline trimming cut 5 bases from V and 3 bases from J; bases unmatched to any gene: 8. The CDR3 extends over 15 amino acids. The germline CDR1 and CDR2 sequences are SGHNT and YYREEE (reference sequence). In DNA form, the CDR3 reads TGTGCCAGCAGTCCCGGACAGGCCTTCTACAATGAGCAGTTCTTC. Encoded protein: CASSPGQAFYNEQFF.

The chain has TRBV18 and TRBJ1-4; D ambiguous. Per germline, CDR1 KGHSH and CDR2 LQKENI. The CDR3 sequence is 14 residues long. The V end was cut by 3 bases, the J end by 7 bases, with 12 bases between. CDR3 sequence reads: CASSPSLGSEKLFF. CDR3 DNA: TGTGCCAGCTCACCGAGTCTGGGGAGTGAAAAACTGTTTTTT.

In this sample, this clone turned up once. The J gene is TRBJ1-3, the V gene TRBV5-4; 8 nucleotides align to TRBD1. The germline V gene encodes CDR1 SGHNT and CDR2 YYREEE (reference sequence). This CDR3 is 16 amino acids long. With 0 bases clipped from V and 4 bases from J, the junction kept 6 bases outside the gene matches. This CDR3 reads CASSLGPHRGGNTIYF. The CDR3 DNA sequence: TGTGCCAGCAGCTTGGGGCCTCACAGGGGGGGAAACACCATATATTTT.

V usage is TRBV6-5 and J usage is TRBJ2-7, with D possibly being TRBD1 (6 bases). Germline V gives CDR1 MNHEY, CDR2 SVGAGI. The V gene lost 7 bases and the J gene lost 3 bases, with 16 bases spanning the gap. This CDR3 contains 14 residues. The CDR3 sequence: CASTYMGRGYEQYF. The CDR3, as DNA: TGTGCCAGCACCTATATGGGCAGGGGCTACGAGCAGTACTTC.

This clone was seen a handful of times. The genes are TRBV10-1 and TRBJ2-3; 8 nucleotides match TRBD2. The CDR3 is 16 residues long. The V segment lost 3 bases and the J segment 2 bases; nucleotides outside the gene matches: 7. The germline V gene encodes CDR1 WNHNN and CDR2 SYGVQD (reference sequence). CDR3 amino acids: CASSDGAGGSTDTQYF. CDR3 sequence (DNA): TGCGCCAGCAGTGACGGGGCGGGAGGCTCCACAGATACGCAGTATTTT.